The 15 T cell receptor beta chains in this list originate from one sample, sequenced in a study of T cell responses to AZD1222 COVID-19 vaccine. This table comes from immunoSEQ multiplex PCR, and its TCRdb copy is limited to in-frame clones, with some not included. This sample has roughly 110,000 clones, with roughly nine tenths found just once. The specimen was peripheral blood, collected on day 0 of AZD1222 vaccination. The receptors come from an adult in good health.

The J gene is TRBJ2-5, the V gene TRBV2, with D unclear. Trimming took off 3 bases at V and 5 bases at J, with 7 bases between the two ends. Germline assignment: CDR1 SNHLY and CDR2 FYNNEI. This CDR3 contains 12 residues. CDR3 sequence reads: CASSDRWETQYF. The CDR3, as DNA: TGTGCCAGCAGTGATCGGTGGGAGACCCAGTACTTC.

With regard to this clone: One end of the junction fails to match germline, which may point to a read error. The gene calls are TRBV5-6 and TRBJ2-7; no clear D gene. Per the germline V gene, CDR1 is SGHDT and CDR2 is YYEEEE. The CDR3 contains 15 residues. The CDR3 region has the DNA TGTGCCAGCAGCTTTAGCTCCCGACGGGCCGGCACCCGGGACTTC. This translates into CASSFSSRRAGTRDF.

The chain recombines TRBV13 with TRBJ2-7; D unclear. The germline V and J ends were trimmed by 4 bases and 4 bases, with 17 bases remaining between them. The CDR3 sequence is 15 residues long. Germline CDR1 reads PRHDT; CDR2 reads FYEKMQ (reference sequence). CDR3 sequence: CASSSYLARFYEQYF. The CDR3, as DNA: TGTGCCAGCAGCTCTTATCTGGCCAGGTTTTACGAGCAGTACTTC.

This chain links TRBV5-4 with TRBJ2-1; 9 bases match TRBD2. J gave up 6 bases and V 5 bases, and 6 bases lay outside the gene matches. Germline V lookup: CDR1 SGHNT, CDR2 YYREEE (reference sequence). This CDR3 spans 14 amino acids. The CDR3 sequence is CASSSASGINEQFF. CDR3 bases: TGTGCCAGCAGTTCCGCTAGCGGGATCAATGAGCAGTTCTTC.

The chain uses TRBV7-6 and TRBJ2-1; 11 bases map to TRBD2. The ends lost 0 bases at V and 6 bases at J; junction bases unmatched: 7. Looked up from germline, CDR1 is SGHVS and CDR2 is FNYEAQ. CDR3 length: 17 amino acids. CDR3 nucleotides: TGTGCCAGCAGCTTAGCCGATCTAGCGGGAGGTAGCAATGAGCAGTTCTTC. Translating it yields CASSLADLAGGSNEQFF.

J is TRBJ1-6 and V is TRBV7-3; 8 bases agree with TRBD1. Trimming removed 2 bases from V and 10 bases from J; junction bases left unmatched: 7. The germline CDR1 and CDR2 sequences are SGHTA and FQGTGA. CDR3 length: 15 amino acids. As DNA, the CDR3 is TGTGCCAGCAGCTTATTGGCAGGGGGCGGGTCACCCCTCCACTTT. This translates into CASSLLAGGGSPLHF. The full variable domain, its missing parts supplied by reference TRBV7-3 and TRBJ1-6, is GAGVSQTPSNKVTEKGKYVELRCDPISGHTALYWYRQSLGQGPEFLIYFQGTGAADDSGLPNDRFFAVRPEGSVSTLKIQRTERGDSAVYLCASSLLAGGGSPLHFGNGTRLTVT.

The chain links TRBV6-5 to TRBJ1-2; D is undetermined. V dropped 5 bases and J dropped 6 bases, with 13 bases sitting between them. Germline CDR1 reads MNHEY; CDR2 reads SVGAGI. The CDR3 spans 13 residues. DNA of the CDR3: TGTGCCAGCAGTCCCCGTTCCCTACATGGCTACACCTTC. Encoded protein: CASSPRSLHGYTF.

The chain combines TRBV7-9 with TRBJ1-2; D possibly corresponds to TRBD1 (5 bases). Germline V gene sequence: CDR1 SEHNR, CDR2 FQNEAQ (reference sequence). The germline V and J ends were trimmed by 7 bases and 4 bases, with 19 bases remaining between them. The CDR3 covers 15 residues. The CDR3 sequence: CASNPPGGTIYGYTF. The DNA for the CDR3 is TGTGCCAGCAACCCACCCGGAGGGACGATCTATGGCTACACCTTC.

This chain connects TRBV19 to TRBJ1-4; D unresolved. The V gene's germline CDR1 is LNHDA and CDR2 SQIVND (reference sequence). V lost 3 bases, J lost 5 bases, and 10 bases lay in between. This CDR3 contains 14 residues. DNA for the CDR3: TGTGCCAGTAGTATCTTGCAGAGAAATGAAAAACTGTTTTTT. Translated, it gives CASSILQRNEKLFF.

V usage is TRBV5-6 and J usage is TRBJ2-7, with D perhaps TRBD1 (6 bases). This CDR3 is 19 amino acids long. The germline V gene encodes CDR1 SGHDT and CDR2 YYEEEE. The V and J ends lost 0 bases and 1 base respectively, with 23 bases between them. The CDR3 reads CASSLVPGRGFVRSYEQYF. The CDR3 nucleotides read TGTGCCAGCAGCTTGGTCCCCGGCAGGGGTTTCGTTCGGTCCTACGAGCAGTACTTC.

The rearrangement uses TRBV4-3 and TRBJ2-3, with D maybe TRBD2 (5 bases). Trimming took 1 base from V and 3 from J, leaving 11 bases between them. Germline V lookup: CDR1 LGHNA, CDR2 YSLEER. This CDR3 contains 15 residues. The CDR3 DNA is TGCGCCAGCAGCCAAGGAGGGCTGGGTACAGATACGCAGTATTTT. It encodes CASSQGGLGTDTQYF.

The chain carries TRBV7-8 and TRBJ2-7, with no clear D. V dropped 1 base and J dropped 3 bases, with 13 bases sitting between them. CDR1 SGHVS and CDR2 FQNEAQ come from the germline V gene. This CDR3 is 15 amino acids long. The CDR3 DNA is TGTGCCAGCAGCTTAGAATCGGCCAGTAACTACGAGCAGTACTTC. Translation gives CASSLESASNYEQYF.

The chain is built from TRBV7-2 and TRBJ1-5; a possible D gene is TRBD1 (6 bases). Trimming pared 2 bases from V and 10 bases from J, leaving 12 bases between. The CDR3 spans 13 residues. CDR1 and CDR2 from the germline V gene are SGHTA and FQGNSA. CDR3 DNA: TGTGCCAGCAGCTTACCAGGGGAGGTACCCCAGCATTTT. This translates into CASSLPGEVPQHF.

The chain uses TRBV9 and TRBJ1-3; D is ambiguous. The CDR3 is 15 residues long. Looked up from germline, CDR1 is SGDLS and CDR2 is YYNGEE. Deletions cut 1 base from V and 4 bases from J, with 12 bases between. CDR3 residues: CASSVPRTGGNTIYF. CDR3 nucleotides: TGTGCCAGCAGCGTACCCCGGACTGGAGGAAACACCATATATTTT. The variable domain in full, completed from reference TRBV9 and TRBJ1-3, reads DSGVTQTPKHLITATGQRVTLRCSPRSGDLSVYWYQQSLDQGLQFLIQYYNGEERAKGNILERFSAQQFPDLHSELNLSSLELGDSALYFCASSVPRTGGNTIYFGEGSWLTVV.

This clone occurred once. The chain uses TRBV10-1 and TRBJ2-5; unclear D gene. V was shortened by 8 bases and J by 7 bases, with 17 bases between the two germline ends. The CDR3 is 13 amino acids. In germline, CDR1 is WNHNN, CDR2 SYGVQD (reference sequence). DNA of the CDR3: TGCGCCAGCTCCCCTTGGGCGAGCAGGACCCAGTACTTC. As protein: CASSPWASRTQYF.